The rows below give T cell receptor beta chains drawn from one sample of a study of a mutant IDH1 vaccine in newly diagnosed glioma. Data came from immunoSEQ multiplex PCR; TCRdb stores just in-frame clones and leaves some out. The table records roughly 41,000 clones, roughly 80% of them present only once. Sequenced here: PBMCs, sampled from a glioma patient treated with radiotherapy, temozolomide or both. All receptors come from a man aged 40-49 years with glioma. Some clones in this sample may be carry-over from other donors' samples. The CDR3 runs from the conserved cysteine through the conserved F or W. D genes are given only for firm matches. The listing skips clone size in some rows; elsewhere it reads once, few, many or a size class.

V: TRBV5-1
J: TRBJ2-3
D: NA
size: NA
DNA: TGCGCCAGCAGCTTGTCCATGGACGGCACAGATACGCAGTATTTT
CDR3: CASSLSMDGTDTQYF

V: TRBV10-3
J: TRBJ2-6
D: NA
size: NA
DNA: TGTGCCATCAGTCAAATGGGGGCCAACGTCCTGACTTTC
CDR3: CAISQMGANVLTF

V: TRBV6-1
J: TRBJ2-7
D: TRBD2
size: NA
DNA: TGTGCCAGCAGTGAAGTTCTAGCGGGGGGGTACGAGCAGTACTTC
CDR3: CASSEVLAGGYEQYF

V: TRBV30
J: TRBJ1-1
D: NA
size: NA
DNA: TGTGCCTGGAGGGGAGACTCGAACACTGAAGCTTTCTTT
CDR3: CAWRGDSNTEAFF

V: TRBV15
J: TRBJ1-5
D: NA
size: NA
DNA: TGTGCCACCAGCAGAGATCCGACGGGCAATCAGCCCCAGCATTTT
CDR3: CATSRDPTGNQPQHF

V: TRBV5-4
J: TRBJ1-4
D: NA
size: NA
DNA: TGTGCCAGCAGCTTGGTGGGTGCAACTAATGAAAAACTGTTTTTT
CDR3: CASSLVGATNEKLFF

V: TRBV7-2
J: TRBJ2-7
D: NA
size: NA
DNA: TGTGCCAGCAGCTCCCCCCCGGGCTACGAGCAGTACTTC
CDR3: CASSSPPGYEQYF

V: TRBV7-9
J: TRBJ2-7
D: TRBD1
size: NA
DNA: TGTGCCAGCAGCTACCAGGGGGCTGGCTACGAGCAGTACTTC
CDR3: CASSYQGAGYEQYF

V: TRBV14
J: TRBJ1-4
D: NA
size: NA
DNA: TGTGCCAGCAGCCCTACGGTGAACAGATGGGACGAAAAACTGTTTTTT
CDR3: CASSPTVNRWDEKLFF

V: TRBV7-2
J: TRBJ2-3
D: TRBD2
size: NA
DNA: TGTGCCAGCAGGGGGGTCGTAATGGGACTAGCGGCAGATACGCAGTATTTT
CDR3: CASRGVVMGLAADTQYF

V: TRBV30
J: TRBJ2-7
D: NA
size: NA
DNA: TGTGCCTGGAGTCCGGCAGTGTACGAGCAGTACTTC
CDR3: CAWSPAVYEQYF

V: TRBV30
J: TRBJ2-4
D: TRBD1
size: NA
DNA: TGTGCCTGGAGTTTGGGACAGGGGCTAGCCAAAAACATTCAGTACTTC
CDR3: CAWSLGQGLAKNIQYF

V: TRBV2
J: TRBJ2-7
D: TRBD2
size: NA
DNA: TGTGCCACTAGCGGGGGGGAGGGATACGAGCAGTACTTC
CDR3: CATSGGEGYEQYF

V: TRBV4-1
J: TRBJ2-2
D: NA
size: NA
DNA: TGCGCCAGCAGCGCGGGCCCAGGGCCAGCCGGGGAGCTGTTTTTT
CDR3: CASSAGPGPAGELFF

V: TRBV5-1
J: TRBJ1-3
D: NA
size: NA
DNA: TGCGCCAGCAGCTCCATCGATGGAAACACCATATATTTT
CDR3: CASSSIDGNTIYF

V: TRBV5-6
J: TRBJ2-7
D: NA
size: NA
DNA: TGTGCCAGCAGCTTCTTATACGAGCAGTACTTC
CDR3: CASSFLYEQYF

V: TRBV5-4
J: TRBJ1-1
D: NA
size: NA
DNA: TGTGCCAGCAGCTTGGGTCACATGAACACTGAAGCTTTCTTT
CDR3: CASSLGHMNTEAFF

V: TRBV5-1
J: TRBJ1-4
D: NA
size: NA
DNA: TGCGCCAGCAGCTTGGCCGGTGAGATTGGGGTTCAGAAACTGTTTTTT
CDR3: CASSLAGEIGVQKLFF

V: TRBV10-3
J: TRBJ2-7
D: TRBD2
size: NA
DNA: TGTGCCATCAGTGATGGACGGGGGGTCTACGAGCAGTACTTC
CDR3: CAISDGRGVYEQYF

V: TRBV5-1
J: TRBJ2-2
D: NA
size: NA
DNA: TGCGCCAGCAGCTTGGGACGATGGGGGGACGTCGGGGAGCTGTTTTTT
CDR3: CASSLGRWGDVGELFF

V: TRBV4-3
J: TRBJ2-1
D: NA
size: NA
DNA: TGCGCCAGCAGCCAAGATCGGCAGACCGAGCAGTTCTTC
CDR3: CASSQDRQTEQFF

V: TRBV25-1
J: TRBJ1-2
D: NA
size: NA
DNA: TGTGCCAGTAGACCTCGAGGAGGCCTCTATGGCTACACCTTC
CDR3: CASRPRGGLYGYTF

V: TRBV5-6
J: TRBJ2-7
D: NA
size: NA
DNA: TGTGCCAGCAGCTTGGCACACTACGAGCAGTACTTC
CDR3: CASSLAHYEQYF

V: TRBV14
J: TRBJ1-2
D: TRBD1
size: NA
DNA: TGTGCCAGCAGCCTCGCGACAGGGGGATATGGCTACACCTTC
CDR3: CASSLATGGYGYTF

V: TRBV18
J: TRBJ2-5
D: NA
size: NA
DNA: TGTGCCAGCTCACCACAGGGCCGAGAGACCCAGTACTTC
CDR3: CASSPQGRETQYF

V: TRBV5-1
J: TRBJ1-6
D: TRBD1
size: NA
DNA: TGCGCCAGCAGCTTCCGGGACAGGGATTCACCCCTCCACTTT
CDR3: CASSFRDRDSPLHF

V: TRBV9
J: TRBJ1-5
D: NA
size: NA
DNA: TGTGCCAGCAGCGTAGACGGGGCGCGGGGTCAGCCCCAGCATTTT
CDR3: CASSVDGARGQPQHF

V: TRBV4-1
J: TRBJ1-5
D: NA
size: NA
DNA: TGCGCCAGCAGCCTCCGCCTGACAGTTGATCAGCCCCAGCATTTT
CDR3: CASSLRLTVDQPQHF

V: TRBV9
J: TRBJ1-1
D: NA
size: NA
DNA: TGTGCCAGCAGCCTCCGACCCACCGGCACTGAAGCTTTCTTT
CDR3: CASSLRPTGTEAFF

V: TRBV6-5
J: TRBJ2-2
D: TRBD1
size: NA
DNA: TGTGCCAGCGGATCCGGGACAGGGGGCCCCGGGGAGCTGTTTTTT
CDR3: CASGSGTGGPGELFF

V: TRBV6-6
J: TRBJ1-6
D: TRBD1
size: NA
DNA: TGTGCCAGCAGTTACTCGGGACAGGGTCTTTCACCCCTCCACTTT
CDR3: CASSYSGQGLSPLHF

V: TRBV10-3
J: TRBJ2-3
D: NA
size: NA
DNA: TGTGCCATCAGGGAGGGACTCCGAGATACGCAGTATTTT
CDR3: CAIREGLRDTQYF

V: TRBV5-1
J: TRBJ2-3
D: TRBD2
size: NA
DNA: TGCGCCAGCAGAACTAGCGGGGGCGCAGATACGCAGTATTTT
CDR3: CASRTSGGADTQYF

V: TRBV2
J: TRBJ1-1
D: NA
size: few
DNA: TGTGCCAGCAGGGGGACACTGAACACTGAAGCTTTCTTT
CDR3: CASRGTLNTEAFF

V: TRBV18
J: TRBJ1-1
D: NA
size: NA
DNA: TGTGCCAGCTCACCAGGGCCAGGGGTCCATCACACTGAAGCTTTCTTT
CDR3: CASSPGPGVHHTEAFF

V: TRBV7-2
J: TRBJ2-2
D: NA
size: NA
DNA: TGTGCCAGCAGCACCCGATGGAACACCGGGGAGCTGTTTTTT
CDR3: CASSTRWNTGELFF

V: TRBV30
J: TRBJ1-3
D: NA
size: NA
DNA: TGTGCCCTTAAGCGGTCTGGAAACACCATATATTTT
CDR3: CALKRSGNTIYF